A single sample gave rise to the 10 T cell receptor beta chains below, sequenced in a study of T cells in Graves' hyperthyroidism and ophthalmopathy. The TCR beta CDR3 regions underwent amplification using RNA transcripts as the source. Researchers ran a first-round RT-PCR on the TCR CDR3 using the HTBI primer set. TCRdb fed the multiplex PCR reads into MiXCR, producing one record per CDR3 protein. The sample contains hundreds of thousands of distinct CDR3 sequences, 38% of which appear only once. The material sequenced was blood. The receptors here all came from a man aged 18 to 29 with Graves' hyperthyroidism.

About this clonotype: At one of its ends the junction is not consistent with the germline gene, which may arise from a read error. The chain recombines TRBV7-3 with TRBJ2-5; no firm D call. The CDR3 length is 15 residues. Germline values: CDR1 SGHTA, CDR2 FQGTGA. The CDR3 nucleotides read TGCGCCAGCAGCCAAGACGCCCGCGCTCAAGAGACCCAGTACTTC. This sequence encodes CASSQDARAQETQYF.

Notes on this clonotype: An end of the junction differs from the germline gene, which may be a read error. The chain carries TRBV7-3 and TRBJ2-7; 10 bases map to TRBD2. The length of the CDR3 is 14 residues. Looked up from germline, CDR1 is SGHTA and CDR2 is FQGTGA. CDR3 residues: CASGLAGGAYEQYF. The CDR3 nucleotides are TGTGCCAGCGGCTTAGCGGGAGGCGCCTACGAGCAGTACTTC.

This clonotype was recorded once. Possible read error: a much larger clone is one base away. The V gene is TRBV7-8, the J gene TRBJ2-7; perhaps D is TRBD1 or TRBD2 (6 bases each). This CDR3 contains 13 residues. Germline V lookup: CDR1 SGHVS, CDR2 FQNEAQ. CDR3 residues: CVSSSTGRYEQYF. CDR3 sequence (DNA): TGTGTCAGCAGCTCTACAGGGAGGTACGAGCAGTACTTC.

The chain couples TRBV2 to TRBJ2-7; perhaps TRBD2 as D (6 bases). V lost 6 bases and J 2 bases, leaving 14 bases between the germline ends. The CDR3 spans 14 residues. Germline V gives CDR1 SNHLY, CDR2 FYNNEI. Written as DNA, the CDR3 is TGTGCCAGCAGAGGGGACTCCCCCACCTACGAGCAGTACTTC. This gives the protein CASRGDSPTYEQYF. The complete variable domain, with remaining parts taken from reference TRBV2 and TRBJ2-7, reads EPEVTQTPSHQVTQMGQEVILRCVPISNHLYFYWYRQILGQKVEFLVSFYNNEISEKSEIFDDQFSVERPDGSNFTLKIRSTKLEDSAMYFCASRGDSPTYEQYFGPGTRLTVT.

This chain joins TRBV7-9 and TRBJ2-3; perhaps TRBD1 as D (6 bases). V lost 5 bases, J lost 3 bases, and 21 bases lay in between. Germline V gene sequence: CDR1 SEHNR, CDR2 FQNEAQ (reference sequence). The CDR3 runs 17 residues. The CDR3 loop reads CASSPRPTGPLTDTQYF. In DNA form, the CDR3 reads TGTGCCAGCAGCCCCCGTCCGACAGGACCGTTGACAGATACGCAGTATTTT.

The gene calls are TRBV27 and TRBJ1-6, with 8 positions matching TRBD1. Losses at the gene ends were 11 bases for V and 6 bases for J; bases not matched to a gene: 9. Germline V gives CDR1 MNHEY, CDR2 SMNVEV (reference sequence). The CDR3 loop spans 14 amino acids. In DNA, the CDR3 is TGTGCCTCCGCACAGGGACAGGTTAATTCACCCCTCCACTTT. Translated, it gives CASAQGQVNSPLHF.

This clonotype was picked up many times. The CDR3 DNA sequence: TGTGCCAGCAGCTTGGGCGTAGAGGACTCAGCTTTCTTT. Translating it yields CASSLGVEDSAFF. V gene TRBV5-5 combines with J gene TRBJ1-1; D is unclear. Trimming removed 0 bases from V and 10 bases from J, with 13 bases in between. This CDR3 is 13 amino acids long. Germline V gene sequence: CDR1 SGHKS, CDR2 YYEKEE (reference sequence).

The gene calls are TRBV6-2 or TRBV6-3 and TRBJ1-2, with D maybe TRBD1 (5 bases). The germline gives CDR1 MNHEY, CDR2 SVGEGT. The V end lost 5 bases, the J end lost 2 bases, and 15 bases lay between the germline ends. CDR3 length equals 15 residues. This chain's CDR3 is CASSENGGINYGYTF. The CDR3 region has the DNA TGTGCCAGCAGTGAAAATGGGGGGATAAACTATGGCTACACCTTC.

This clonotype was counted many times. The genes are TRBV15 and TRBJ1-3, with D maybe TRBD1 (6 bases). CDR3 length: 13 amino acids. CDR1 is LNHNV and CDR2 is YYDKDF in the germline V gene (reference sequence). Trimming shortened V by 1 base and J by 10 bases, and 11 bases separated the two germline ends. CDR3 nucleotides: TGTGCCACCAGCAGAGTAACAGGGTCTACCATATATTTT. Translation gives CATSRVTGSTIYF.

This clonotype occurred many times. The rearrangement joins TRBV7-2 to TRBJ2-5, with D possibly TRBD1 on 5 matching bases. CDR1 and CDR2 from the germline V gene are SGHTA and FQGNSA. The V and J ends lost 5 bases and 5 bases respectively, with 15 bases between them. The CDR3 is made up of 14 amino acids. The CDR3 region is CASSRTPWGETQYF. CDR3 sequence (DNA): TGTGCCAGCAGCCGAACCCCCTGGGGCGAGACCCAGTACTTC.